This T cell receptor (beta chain) is drawn from a study of beta chain features in type 1 diabetes. Overall study results and limits: Researchers caution that PCR might favor shorter templates, equally among patients and controls. Patients with type 1 diabetes showed fewer VDJ junction insertions and more deletions.

This clone was counted between two and nine times. What it binds is unknown. Each sorted population was over 95% pure. Expressed TCRB transcripts were sequenced, since all the RNA that had been isolated was reverse transcribed. Regulatory, naive and central memory T cell samples averaged roughly 4 million reads. The protocol was immunoSEQ multiplex PCR, while the TCRdb copy is restricted to in-frame clones and leaves out a portion. The sample carries roughly 450,000 clones, over 9.5% recorded once. Germline V gene sequence: CDR1 LNHNV, CDR2 YYDKDF (reference sequence). The V end was cut by 5 bases, the J end by 6 bases, with 9 bases between. CDR3 size: 12 residues.

This TCR came from a woman between 18 and 29 years old in good health. The sequencing input was naive CD4+ T cells from blood. The V call is TRBV15, the J call TRBJ2-3; D uncertain. CDR3 nucleotide sequence: TGTGCCACCAGCTTCAACCGGGATACGCAGTATTTT. It translates to CATSFNRDTQYF.